Each of the 24 T cell receptor delta chains below was sequenced from the same sample in a study of gamma-delta T cells after stem cell transplantation. TCRdb fed the RT-PCR reads into CATT to redo clone calling. The repertoire has some 1,700 delta-chain clones, 14% to 15% of them found once; the top ten carry about 16%. The sequenced material came from gamma-delta T cells. The receptor source for this set is a human donor. It is not recorded whose cells these are; they may come from a transplant donor.

Points on this clone: This clone may be a read error of a much larger clone one base away. The genes are TRDV1 and TRDJ1, with TRDD3 matching over 13 bases. The trim removed 0 bases at V and 3 bases at J, leaving 19 bases unmatched. The CDR3 runs 22 residues. Germline V CDR1 and CDR2: TSWWSYY, QGS. CDR3 coding DNA: TGTGCTCTTGGGGAACTCCCACCAGGCCTTTTTCATACTGGGGGATACGCCGATAAACTCATCTTT. It yields the protein CALGELPPGLFHTGGYADKLIF.

In regard to this clone: A far larger clone is one nucleotide away, so this likely arose from a read error. V usage is TRDV1 and J usage is TRDJ1, with 10 bases matching TRDD3. Trimming cost V 2 bases and J 0 bases; bases outside gene matches: 21. The CDR3 runs 22 residues. CDR1 TSWWSYY and CDR2 QGS come from the germline V gene. The CDR3 DNA is TGTGCTCTTGGGGAATTGTTATACGACTGGGGGATGTTCAGGGTCCACACCGATAAACTCATCTTT. Protein product: CALGELLYDWGMFRVHTDKLIF.

Of note for this clone: One end of the junction fails to match germline, which may point to a read error. The rearrangement uses TRDV2 and TRDJ3, with a tentative D call TRDD3 (5 bases). Germline V gene data show CDR1 as GEAIGNYY and CDR2 as EKD. This CDR3 is 18 amino acids long. The chain's CDR3 is CACDSAPGPSWDTLQMFF. The DNA of the CDR3 is TGTGCCTGTGACTCTGCTCCTGGCCCCTCCTGGGACACCCTACAGATGTTTTTC.

This clone appeared a few times. The translation of this DNA and the TCRdb protein of a much larger clone differ at residue 6, probably owing to a read error; the protein shown here is translated from the DNA. The chain employs TRDV1 and TRDJ1; weak D call: TRDD2 (5 bases). The V end was cut by 1 base, the J end by 4 bases, with 19 bases between. The CDR3 has 17 amino acids. Germline V gives CDR1 TSWWSYY, CDR2 QGS. The CDR3 protein is CALGEPVHGLRFDKLIF. Written as DNA, the CDR3 is TGTGCTCTTGGGGAACCAGTTCATGGCCTACGATTCGATAAACTCATCTTT.

There are a few counts of this clone. One end of the junction is discordant with germline, which a read error may explain. The J gene is TRDJ2, the V gene TRDV2, with 12 nucleotides matching TRDD3. The CDR3 has 19 residues. The germline CDR1 and CDR2 sequences are GEAIGNYY and EKD. In DNA, the CDR3 is TGTGCCTGTGACACTACTGGGGGATACAAGCGGCCTCTGACAGCAAAACTCTTCTTT. Its translation is CACDTTGGYKRPLTAKLFF.

The table lists this clone with a few counts. A much more abundant neighbour one base away suggests this may be a read error. Other nucleotide sequences in the sample specify the same CDR3. The J gene is TRDJ1, the V gene TRDV1; D uncertain. V was pared by 3 bases and J by 5 bases, with 19 bases between. Germline CDR1 reads TSWWSYY; CDR2 reads QGS. The CDR3 has 16 residues. The CDR3, as DNA: TGTGCTCTTGGGGACAATTACCCTGGCCTCACTGATAAACTCATCTTT. Translating gives CALGDNYPGLTDKLIF.

Remarks on this clone: It may be a read error: a sequence one base away is much more abundant. The same CDR3 is also encoded by other DNA sequences in this sample. V usage is TRDV2 and J usage is TRDJ3; 7 bases are shared with TRDD3. Germline V gene sequence: CDR1 GEAIGNYY, CDR2 EKD. CDR3 length: 20 residues. The CDR3 DNA reads as TGTGCCTGTGACACCGCCGCTGGGGGCTCCCACTCCTGGGACACCCGGCAGATGTTTTTC. Protein sequence: CACDTAAGGSHSWDTRQMFF.

V and J are TRDV1 and TRDJ1, with D hard to call. Germline V lookup: CDR1 TSWWSYY, CDR2 QGS. Trimming took off 5 bases at V and 1 base at J, with 5 bases between the two ends. The CDR3 covers 12 residues. Here the CDR3 reads CALGSGTDKLIF. The CDR3 nucleotides are TGTGCTCTTGGGTCCGGCACCGATAAACTCATCTTT.

Note on this clone: The mismatch at residue 8 between this DNA's translation and the TCRdb protein of a much larger clone likely reflects a read error; the protein shown is translated from the DNA. V gene TRDV2 combines with J gene TRDJ3; tentative D call: TRDD3 (5 bases). V lost 0 bases, J lost 1 base, and 12 bases lay in between. Looked up from germline, CDR1 is GEAIGNYY and CDR2 is EKD. CDR3 length equals 18 residues. The CDR3 sequence is CACDTVGTPSWDTRQMFF. The CDR3 DNA reads as TGTGCCTGTGACACCGTGGGGACGCCTTCCTGGGACACCCGACAGATGTTTTTC.

This clone was detected only a few times. This may be a read error, as it is one base from a much larger clone. The chain's CDR3 is CALGGTPGPPAYWGRKYTDKLIF. CDR3 DNA: TGTGCTCTTGGGGGTACGCCCGGCCCTCCGGCGTACTGGGGGAGAAAGTACACCGATAAACTCATCTTT. The chain links TRDV1 to TRDJ1; 9 bases map to TRDD3. From germline, CDR1 is TSWWSYY and CDR2 QGS. Trimming took 4 bases from V and 0 from J; bases not matched to a gene: 27. The CDR3 loop spans 23 amino acids.

This clone was detected a few times. With a much larger clone just one base away, this may be a read error. This chain links TRDV1 with TRDJ2; the match to TRDD3 covers 11 bases. This CDR3 comprises 21 residues. Germline lookup yields CDR1 TSWWSYY and CDR2 QGS. The CDR3 DNA reads as TGTGCTCTTGGGGCCACCTCCTTCCGAAAACTGGGGGATATGAGTTCGGCACAACGCTTCTTT. Translation: CALGATSFRKLGDMSSAQRFF.

By proportion, this clone is large (0.1 to 1%). The rearrangement joins TRDV1 to TRDJ1, with TRDD3 matching 8 bases. V shed 5 bases, J shed 0 bases, and the junction held 23 bases outside the gene matches. Germline CDR1 and CDR2: TSWWSYY and QGS. The CDR3 has 21 residues. The CDR3: CALGRNGGLGWGTEYTDKLIF. CDR3 nucleotide sequence: TGTGCTCTTGGGCGAAATGGGGGACTAGGCTGGGGGACCGAGTACACCGATAAACTCATCTTT.

This clone was found a few times. This chain uses TRDV2 with TRDJ3, with 12 nucleotides matching TRDD3. The V gene's germline CDR1 is GEAIGNYY and CDR2 EKD. The ends lost 5 bases at V and 0 bases at J; junction bases unmatched: 10. The CDR3 covers 20 residues. The chain's CDR3 is CACADTGGYPPSWDTRQMFF. The CDR3 bases are TGTGCCTGTGCGGATACTGGGGGATACCCCCCCTCCTGGGACACCCGACAGATGTTTTTC.

A word on this clone: This may be a read error: a much more frequent sequence differs by one nucleotide. The same CDR3 can be traced to other DNA sequences in this sample. J is TRDJ3 and V is TRDV2, with 8 positions matching TRDD3. CDR3 length equals 20 residues. Trimming at V came to 1 base and at J to 1 base, leaving 11 bases not matched to a gene. Germline-derived CDR1 and CDR2 are GEAIGNYY and EKD. The CDR3 region has the DNA TGTGCCTGTGACACGTACTGGGGGTTATCAGCTTCCTGGGACACCCGACAGATGTTTTTC. Translating gives CACDTYWGLSASWDTRQMFF.

Worth noting for this clone: An end of the junction differs from the germline gene, which may be a read error. In DNA form, the CDR3 reads TGTGCCTATGACACCGGGGTCTGGGCCTATCCCCCCTGGGGGATACGGACCGATAAACTCATCTTT. This codes for CAYDTGVWAYPPWGIRTDKLIF. The chain links TRDV2 to TRDJ1, with 12 bases identical to TRDD3. There are 22 residues in the CDR3. Germline CDR1 GEAIGNYY, CDR2 EKD.

This clone was observed a few times. One base away lies a much larger clone, so this may be a sequencing read error. The sample contains more than one DNA sequence encoding this CDR3. The gene calls are TRDV1 and TRDJ1; D may be TRDD3 (6 bases). This CDR3 is 22 amino acids long. V dropped 2 bases and J dropped 0 bases, with 31 bases sitting between them. Germline assignment: CDR1 TSWWSYY and CDR2 QGS. CDR3 DNA: TGTGCTCTTGGGGAAAGACCCAAACGCCTGGGGCCCCGTGGGGATTACACCGATAAACTCATCTTT. Encoded protein: CALGERPKRLGPRGDYTDKLIF.

This clone is medium-sized (0.01 to 0.1%) by share. This CDR3 is also generated by other DNA sequences in the sample. This chain links TRDV1 with TRDJ1, with a weak D call TRDD3 (5 bases). Per germline, CDR1 TSWWSYY and CDR2 QGS. Trimming removed 5 bases at V and 0 bases at J, with 19 bases between. This CDR3 has 17 amino acids. The CDR3 reads CALGKRGRWDYTDKLIF. The CDR3 DNA is TGTGCTCTTGGGAAAAGGGGACGATGGGACTACACCGATAAACTCATCTTT.

The table lists this clone with a few counts. A much larger clone lies a single base off, so this may be a read error. The J gene is TRDJ3, the V gene TRDV1; TRDD3 aligns across 12 bases. Per the germline V gene, CDR1 is TSWWSYY and CDR2 is QGS. The CDR3 loop spans 24 amino acids. The CDR3 loop reads CALGEGYPPYWGIPSSWDARQMFF. The CDR3 nucleotides read TGTGCTCTTGGGGAAGGATACCCCCCGTACTGGGGGATACCGAGCTCCTGGGACGCCCGACAGATGTTTTTC.

On this clone itself: Since a much larger clone is just one base distant, this may be a read error. Distinct nucleotide sequences in the sample also encode this CDR3. V usage is TRDV2 and J usage is TRDJ1, with TRDD3 matching over 12 bases. From germline, CDR1 is GEAIGNYY and CDR2 EKD. The CDR3 consists of 22 residues. CDR3 nucleotides: TGCGCCTGTGACACCGGGGTCTGGGCCTATCCCCCCTGGGGGATACGGCCCGATAAACTCATCTTT. It is translated as CACDTGVWAYPPWGIRPDKLIF.

Of note for this clone: Being one base from a much bigger clone, this may be a read error. This chain joins TRDV1 and TRDJ1; 7 bases map to TRDD2. J lost 4 bases, V lost 0 bases, and 32 bases had no gene match. CDR1 and CDR2 (germline): TSWWSYY, QGS. This CDR3 is built from 24 residues. CDR3 amino acids: CALGELRQFPTRVCRPGCGDKLIF. Here the CDR3 DNA reads TGTGCTCTTGGGGAACTCCGCCAGTTTCCTACGAGAGTCTGTAGACCGGGGTGTGGCGATAAACTCATCTTT.

This clone was seen only a few times. The protein TCRdb gives is from a much larger clone and does not agree with this DNA's translation at residue 6, likely a read error; the protein shown here comes from the DNA. The chain links TRDV1 to TRDJ1, with D maybe TRDD2 (6 bases). Germline loops: CDR1 TSWWSYY, CDR2 QGS. V lost 7 bases and J 0 bases, leaving 12 bases between the germline ends. CDR3 length equals 14 residues. The CDR3 here is CALATSFHTDKLIF. The CDR3 nucleotides are TGTGCTCTTGCGACCTCCTTCCACACCGATAAACTCATCTTT.

This clone has only a few counts. TCRdb records a much larger clone's protein for this DNA, with a difference at residue 5 that likely arises from a read error; the protein given is the translation of the DNA. The chain couples TRDV1 to TRDJ1, with 7 bases aligning to TRDD2. The CDR3 is made up of 14 amino acids. Germline trimming cut 6 bases from V and 10 bases from J; bases unmatched to any gene: 14. The germline gives CDR1 TSWWSYY, CDR2 QGS. The CDR3 loop is CALGQQAPPSLLIF. The CDR3 region has the DNA TGTGCTCTTGGACAACAGGCCCCACCTTCCTTACTCATCTTT.

This clone was seen more than once but under ten times. The TCRdb protein comes from a much larger clone and disagrees with this DNA's translation at residue 14, likely due to a read error; the protein given here is derived from the DNA. The V and J genes are TRDV2 and TRDJ3; tentatively, D is TRDD3 (6 bases). The germline CDR1 and CDR2 sequences are GEAIGNYY and EKD. The CDR3 consists of 20 residues. The CDR3 here is CACDTVYALPSSWGTRQMFF. The CDR3 DNA sequence: TGTGCCTGTGACACCGTATACGCCCTGCCAAGCTCCTGGGGCACCCGACAGATGTTTTTC.

This clone showed up just a few times. This could be a read error, since a much larger clone is one nucleotide away. Other DNA sequences from this sample encode an identical CDR3 as well. J is TRDJ2 and V is TRDV1, with TRDD3 matching over 11 bases. Germline CDR1 is TSWWSYY and CDR2 is QGS. The CDR3 is 21 residues long. The CDR3 region is CALGATSFRKLGDMSSAQLFF. The CDR3 DNA follows: TGTGCTCTTGGGGCCACCTCCTTCCGAAAACTGGGGGATATGAGTTCGGCACAACTCTTCTTC.